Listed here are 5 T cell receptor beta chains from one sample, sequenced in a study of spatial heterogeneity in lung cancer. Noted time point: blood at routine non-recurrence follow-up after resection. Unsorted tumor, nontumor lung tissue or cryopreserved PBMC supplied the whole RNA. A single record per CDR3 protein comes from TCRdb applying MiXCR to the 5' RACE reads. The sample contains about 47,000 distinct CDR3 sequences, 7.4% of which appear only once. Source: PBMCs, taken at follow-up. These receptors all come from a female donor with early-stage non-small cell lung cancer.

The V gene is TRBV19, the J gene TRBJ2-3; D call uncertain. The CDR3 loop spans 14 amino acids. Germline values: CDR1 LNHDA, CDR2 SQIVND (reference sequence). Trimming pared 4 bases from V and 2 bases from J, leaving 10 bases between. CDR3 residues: CASSKTQLTDTQYF. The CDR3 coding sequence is TGTGCCAGTAGTAAGACCCAACTCACAGATACGCAGTATTTT. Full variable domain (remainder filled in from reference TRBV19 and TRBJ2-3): DGGITQSPKYLFRKEGQNVTLSCEQNLNHDAMYWYRQDPGQGLRLIYYSQIVNDFQKGDIAEGYSVSREKKESFPLTVTSAQKNPTAFYLCASSKTQLTDTQYFGPGTRLTVL.

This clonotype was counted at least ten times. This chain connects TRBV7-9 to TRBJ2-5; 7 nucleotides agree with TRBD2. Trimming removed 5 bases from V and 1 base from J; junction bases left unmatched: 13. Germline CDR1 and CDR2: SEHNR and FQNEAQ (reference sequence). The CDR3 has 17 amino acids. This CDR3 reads CASSLLRGAGVQETQYF. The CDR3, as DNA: TGTGCCAGCAGCCTCCTGAGGGGTGCGGGGGTCCAAGAGACCCAGTACTTC.

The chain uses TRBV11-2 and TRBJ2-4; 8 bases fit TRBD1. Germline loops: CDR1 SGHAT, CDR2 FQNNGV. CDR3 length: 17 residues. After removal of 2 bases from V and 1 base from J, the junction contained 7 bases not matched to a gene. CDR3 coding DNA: TGTGCCAGCAGCTTATTTTCAGGGGGCCTTGCCAAAAACATTCAGTACTTC. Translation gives CASSLFSGGLAKNIQYF.

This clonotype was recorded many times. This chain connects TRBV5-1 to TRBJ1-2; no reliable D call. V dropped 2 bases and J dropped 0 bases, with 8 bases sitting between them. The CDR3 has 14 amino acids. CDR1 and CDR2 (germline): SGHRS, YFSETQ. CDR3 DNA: TGCGCCAGCAGCTTAACTTTAGCTAACTATGGCTACACCTTC. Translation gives CASSLTLANYGYTF.

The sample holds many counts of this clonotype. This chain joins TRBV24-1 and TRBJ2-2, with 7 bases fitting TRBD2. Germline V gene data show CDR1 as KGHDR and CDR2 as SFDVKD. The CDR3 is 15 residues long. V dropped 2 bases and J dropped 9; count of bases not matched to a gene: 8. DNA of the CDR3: TGTGCCACCAGTGATTCGACTAGCCGCAGCCGGGAGCTGTTTTTT. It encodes CATSDSTSRSRELFF.